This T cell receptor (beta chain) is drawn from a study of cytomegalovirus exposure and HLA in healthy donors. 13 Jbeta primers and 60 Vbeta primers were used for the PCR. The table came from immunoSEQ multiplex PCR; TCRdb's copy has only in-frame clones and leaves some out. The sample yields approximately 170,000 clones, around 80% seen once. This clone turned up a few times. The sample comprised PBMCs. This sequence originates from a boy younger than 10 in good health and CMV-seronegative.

The CDR3 reads CASSFRDSGANVLTF. The CDR3 DNA is TGTGCCAGCAGCTTTCGGGACTCTGGGGCCAACGTCCTGACTTTC. The rearrangement links TRBV7-9 to TRBJ2-6; the D gene is possibly TRBD2 (5 bases). The CDR3 has 15 residues. V lost 3 bases, J lost 0 bases, and 6 bases lay in between. Germline lookup yields CDR1 SEHNR and CDR2 FQNEAQ (reference sequence).